The sequence of this T cell receptor (beta chain) was determined in a study of cytomegalovirus exposure and HLA in healthy donors. General observations from the study: Diagnosis of cytomegalovirus status made by the classifier reportedly showed high specificity and sensitivity.

This clone was observed a few times. Its antigen is not known. In the PCR, 60 Vbeta and 13 Jbeta primers were used. Here immunoSEQ multiplex PCR was the method, and the copy in TCRdb shows in-frame clones only, minus some. The sample contains about 110,000 clones, 70% of which appear only once. Looked up from germline, CDR1 is SGHNT and CDR2 is YYREEE (reference sequence). Unmatched junction bases numbered 2, after V lost 2 bases and J lost 9 bases. This CDR3 comprises 13 residues. Material: PBMCs. V gene TRBV5-4 combines with J gene TRBJ2-4; 10 bases match TRBD1. This receptor was identified in a man in his forties in good health and CMV-seropositive. The CDR3 loop reads CASSLGQGVIQYF. The CDR3 DNA sequence: TGTGCCAGCAGCTTAGGACAGGGGGTCATTCAGTACTTC.